The 17 T cell receptor beta chains reported below all come from one sample, sequenced in a study of control samples from healthy donors and cancer patients. Profiling relied on immunoSEQ multiplex PCR, and the TCRdb table lists in-frame clones only, not all of them. The profile shows some 94,000 clones, more than 85% of them singletons. The specimen was blood. All receptors derive from a woman between 50 and 59 years old in good health.

This clone was observed a single time. One junction end does not reproduce the germline sequence, and a read error may be involved. Other nucleotide sequences in the sample specify the same CDR3. The chain is built from TRBV4-3 and TRBJ1-2; D not certain. The CDR3 runs to 14 residues. Looked up from germline, CDR1 is LGHNA and CDR2 is YSLEER. In DNA, the CDR3 is TGCGCCAGCAGTCAAGATAGGGATTTCTATGGCTACACCTTC. It codes for CASSQDRDFYGYTF.

The V call is TRBV12-1, the J call TRBJ2-7; whether TRBD2, the table's D call, matches the DNA was not checked. TRBV12-1 is annotated as a pseudogene. This CDR3 has 11 amino acids. The DNA for the CDR3 is TGTGCCAGCAGCCGCGACTACGAGCAGTACTTC. Encoded protein: CASSRDYEQYF.

The chain carries TRBV20-1 and TRBJ2-3; D might be TRBD1 (6 bases). In germline, CDR1 is DFQATT, CDR2 SNEGSKA (reference sequence). V lost 3 bases, J lost 4 bases, and 14 bases lay in between. This CDR3 spans 14 amino acids. CDR3 DNA sequence: TGCAGTGCTAGTAACAGGGCGGACGCAGATACGCAGTATTTT. Translating gives CSASNRADADTQYF.

The rearrangement links TRBV7-9 to TRBJ1-1; D might be TRBD1 (6 bases). The CDR3 consists of 14 residues. Germline assignment: CDR1 SEHNR and CDR2 FQNEAQ (reference sequence). The V gene lost 1 base and the J gene lost 5 bases, with 11 bases spanning the gap. The CDR3 loop reads CASSLVTGRTEAFF. The CDR3 region has the DNA TGTGCCAGCAGCTTAGTTACAGGGAGAACTGAAGCTTTCTTT.

The rearrangement joins TRBV7-6 to TRBJ1-4, with a tentative D call TRBD1 (5 bases). Trimming pared 4 bases from V and 8 bases from J, leaving 17 bases between. Germline V CDR1 and CDR2: SGHVS, FNYEAQ. The CDR3 spans 15 residues. The CDR3 region is CASSSGRDAGEKLFF. Here the CDR3 DNA reads TGTGCCAGCAGCTCCGGTCGGGACGCGGGGGAAAAACTGTTTTTT. Using reference TRBV7-6 and TRBJ1-4 for the parts outside the CDR3, the full variable domain is GAGVSQSPRYKVTKRGQDVALRCDPISGHVSLYWYRQALGQGPEFLTYFNYEAQQDKSGLPNDRFSAERPEGSISTLTIQRTEQRDSAMYRCASSSGRDAGEKLFFGSGTQLSVL.

This chain joins TRBV7-9 and TRBJ2-3; 7 bases map to TRBD2. Germline assignment: CDR1 SEHNR and CDR2 FQNEAQ (reference sequence). This CDR3 comprises 14 residues. The V gene end was trimmed by 4 bases and the J gene end by 6 bases; junction bases not matched to a gene: 7. The CDR3 region has the DNA TGTGCCAGCAGCTGGTTGGCGCGGGGGGATACGCAGTATTTT. It codes for CASSWLARGDTQYF.

Only a few counts were recorded for this clone. The chain links TRBV18 to TRBJ2-6; D remains unclear. Germline CDR1 is KGHSH and CDR2 is LQKENI. V lost 2 bases and J lost 0, with 8 bases in between. The CDR3 has 16 amino acids. CDR3: CASSPDNLSGANVLTF. Written as DNA, the CDR3 is TGTGCCAGCTCACCAGATAACCTCTCTGGGGCCAACGTCCTGACTTTC.

The J gene is TRBJ2-7, the V gene TRBV27; no clear D. V lost 5 bases and J lost 3, with 8 bases in between. This CDR3 is 12 amino acids long. Germline V gene sequence: CDR1 MNHEY, CDR2 SMNVEV (reference sequence). CDR3 sequence reads: CASSTNGYEQYF. The DNA for the CDR3 is TGTGCCAGCAGTACGAACGGCTACGAGCAGTACTTC.

This clone showed up just a few times. V and J are TRBV6-5 and TRBJ2-2; D call uncertain. This CDR3 comprises 14 residues. V was cut by 10 bases and J by 8 bases, with 20 bases left in between. Germline CDR1 reads MNHEY; CDR2 reads SVGAGI. The CDR3: CAILSQWVAGELFF. CDR3 DNA sequence: TGTGCCATTCTTTCTCAGTGGGTGGCGGGGGAGCTGTTTTTT.

The J gene is TRBJ1-5, the V gene TRBV7-4, with D unclear. Germline V gene sequence: CDR1 SGHVT, CDR2 SQSDAQ. The CDR3 sequence is 17 residues long. V was pared by 1 base and J by 0 bases, with 13 bases between. The CDR3 bases are TGTGCCAGCAGCTTAGGGGATACAGACATTAGCAATCAGCCCCAGCATTTT. Translation gives CASSLGDTDISNQPQHF.

The V gene is TRBV2, the J gene TRBJ2-7; the match to TRBD1 covers 9 bases. This CDR3 spans 14 amino acids. Germline values: CDR1 SNHLY, CDR2 FYNNEI. Germline trimming cut 7 bases from V and 3 bases from J; bases unmatched to any gene: 7. The CDR3 is CASTGDRVYYEQYF. CDR3 DNA: TGTGCCAGCACCGGGGACAGGGTATACTACGAGCAGTACTTC.

The CDR3 DNA reads as TGCGCCAGCAGCTTGGCGGGTACACGGTATAATTCACCCCTCCACTTT. Protein sequence: CASSLAGTRYNSPLHF. V usage is TRBV5-1 and J usage is TRBJ1-6, with D unclear. V lost 0 bases to trimming and J lost 4 bases, with 11 bases between them. The CDR3 is made up of 16 amino acids. The germline CDR1 and CDR2 sequences are SGHRS and YFSETQ.

The chain carries TRBV7-9 and TRBJ2-7; 15 bases map to TRBD2. CDR1 is SEHNR and CDR2 is FQNEAQ in the germline V gene (reference sequence). This CDR3 spans 19 amino acids. Germline trimming cut 5 bases from V and 1 base from J; bases unmatched to any gene: 12. CDR3 sequence (DNA): TGTGCCAGCAGCACCACTCCGGGACTAGCGGGAGGAGGGTCCTACGAGCAGTACTTC. The encoded protein is CASSTTPGLAGGGSYEQYF.

The chain has TRBV6-5 and TRBJ1-2, with D tentatively TRBD1 (6 bases). V lost 4 bases and J lost 1, with 13 bases in between. CDR3 length equals 15 residues. Germline CDR1 is MNHEY and CDR2 is SVGAGI. The CDR3 DNA is TGTGCCAGCAGTTCTTATGGGGGGCATAACTATGGCTACACCTTC. Amino acids: CASSSYGGHNYGYTF.

This clone was seen a single time. V gene TRBV4-3 combines with J gene TRBJ2-3; D is ambiguous. Deletions cut 0 bases from V and 3 bases from J, with 10 bases between. The CDR3 is 15 amino acids. From germline, CDR1 is LGHNA and CDR2 YSLEER. The CDR3 reads CASSQEASRTDTQYF. The CDR3 DNA reads TGCGCCAGCAGCCAAGAGGCGTCGAGGACAGATACGCAGTATTTT.

The CDR3 DNA reads as TGTGCCAGCAGCTGGACTAGCGGGGGGGCAGCCGGGACCCAGTACTTC. It codes for CASSWTSGGAAGTQYF. The rearrangement links TRBV7-2 to TRBJ2-5, with 15 bases matching TRBD2. The CDR3 length is 16 residues. From germline, CDR1 is SGHTA and CDR2 FQGNSA. V dropped 4 bases and J dropped 7; count of bases not matched to a gene: 7.

V is TRBV7-9 and J is TRBJ1-6; the D gene is possibly TRBD1 (5 bases). The CDR3 extends over 15 amino acids. In germline, CDR1 is SEHNR, CDR2 FQNEAQ (reference sequence). The V and J ends lost 5 bases and 5 bases respectively, with 13 bases between them. The CDR3 reads CASSAWTTNNSPLHF. The CDR3 nucleotides read TGTGCCAGCAGCGCCTGGACAACCAATAATTCACCCCTCCACTTT.